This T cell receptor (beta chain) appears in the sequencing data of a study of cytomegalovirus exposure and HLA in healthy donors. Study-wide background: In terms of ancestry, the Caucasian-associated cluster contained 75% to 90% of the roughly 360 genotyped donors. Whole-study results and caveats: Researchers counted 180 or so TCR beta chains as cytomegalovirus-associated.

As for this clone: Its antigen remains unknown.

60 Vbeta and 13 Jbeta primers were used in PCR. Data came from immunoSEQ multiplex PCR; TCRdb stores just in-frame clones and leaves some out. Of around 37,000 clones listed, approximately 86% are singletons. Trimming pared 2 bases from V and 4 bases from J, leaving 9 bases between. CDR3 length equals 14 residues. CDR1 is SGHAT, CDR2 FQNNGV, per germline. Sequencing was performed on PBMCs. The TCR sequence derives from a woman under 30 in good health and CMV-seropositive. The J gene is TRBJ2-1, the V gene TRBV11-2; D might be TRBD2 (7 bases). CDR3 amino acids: CASSLRGAYNEQFF. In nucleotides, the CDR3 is TGTGCCAGCAGCTTACGGGGGGCGTACAATGAGCAGTTCTTC.